This TCR beta chain was observed in a study of shared clonotypes between healthy human individuals. CDR1 is MDHEN and CDR2 is SYDVKM in the germline V gene. V shed 8 bases and J 4 bases; nucleotides not matched to a gene: 11. The CDR3 has 15 residues. In the case of this clone: Its target is unknown.

Regarding the study as a whole: Among the subsets, naive ones generally showed larger estimated richness than memory ones. Genetic and exposure-history diversity was limited by the small donor number.

Caucasian adults living in Nashville, Tennessee, provided all samples. Repertoires were generated with immunoSEQ multiplex PCR, while TCRdb's copy carries only in-frame clones and drops some. Of approximately 700,000 clones in the sample, around 78% were seen once. V usage is TRBV28 and J usage is TRBJ1-2, with TRBD1 identical over 9 bases. The clonotype comes from a woman in her 30s in good health. What was sequenced was memory CD4+ T cells sorted from blood. Subset reported: CD45RA-negative fraction. In DNA, the CDR3 is TGTGCCAGCCGCGGAACAGGGGGCTTGGGCTATGGCTACACCTTC. This translates into CASRGTGGLGYGYTF.